The 7 T cell receptor beta chains reported below all come from one sample, sequenced in a study of blood T cell repertoires in COVID-19. The table came from immunoSEQ multiplex PCR; TCRdb's copy has only in-frame clones and leaves some out. The sample contains 100,000 to 150,000 clones, 86% of which appear only once. The sequenced material came from PBMCs or T cells enriched from blood (not recorded which). The source of these receptors is a woman between 50 and 59 years old who had recovered from COVID-19.

The chain joins TRBV7-9 to TRBJ2-7, with TRBD2 matching 10 bases. V gave up 1 base and J gave up 4 bases; unmatched junction bases: 4. This CDR3 spans 15 amino acids. Germline CDR1 reads SEHNR; CDR2 reads FQNEAQ (reference sequence). CDR3 nucleotides: TGTGCCAGCAGCTTAGTACTAGCGGGGCTATACGAGCAGTACTTC. Encoded protein: CASSLVLAGLYEQYF.

The chain recombines TRBV7-9 with TRBJ1-5, with 9 bases fitting TRBD1. Unmatched junction bases numbered 6, after V lost 5 bases and J lost 4 bases. Per germline, CDR1 SEHNR and CDR2 FQNEAQ (reference sequence). The CDR3 spans 15 residues. The CDR3 loop reads CASSPVDRGNQPQHF. As DNA, the CDR3 is TGTGCCAGCAGCCCCGTAGACAGGGGGAATCAGCCCCAGCATTTT.

This clone turned up a few times. V gene TRBV2 combines with J gene TRBJ2-2; weak D call: TRBD1 (5 bases). The length of the CDR3 is 17 residues. The ends were cut back, 4 bases at V and 2 bases at J, with 17 bases in the middle. Germline CDR1 is SNHLY and CDR2 is FYNNEI. The CDR3 DNA reads as TGTGCCAGCAGTGGAATGTGGGGTCAGGGTAACACCGGGGAGCTGTTTTTT. Protein sequence: CASSGMWGQGNTGELFF.

The rearrangement links TRBV2 to TRBJ2-1; D may be TRBD1 (5 bases). CDR1 is SNHLY and CDR2 is FYNNEI in the germline V gene. Trimming shortened V by 1 base and J by 3 bases, and 10 bases separated the two germline ends. This CDR3 has 15 residues. CDR3 amino acids: CASSEGTTVYNEQFF. CDR3 bases: TGTGCCAGCAGTGAAGGGACAACCGTCTACAATGAGCAGTTCTTC.

The J gene is TRBJ2-7, the V gene TRBV4-3, with D perhaps TRBD2 (6 bases). CDR3 length: 14 residues. V gave up 3 bases and J gave up 9 bases, with 18 bases separating them. Germline CDR1 LGHNA, CDR2 YSLEER. The CDR3 sequence is CASSHSARREVQYF. DNA for the CDR3: TGCGCCAGCAGCCATAGCGCTCGGCGGGAAGTGCAGTACTTC.

This clone was recorded once. The genes are TRBV25-1 and TRBJ1-2; no clear D gene. Germline lookup yields CDR1 MGHDK and CDR2 SYGVNS. V was clipped by 3 bases and J by 0 bases, with 5 bases between them. The CDR3 runs 13 residues. The CDR3 DNA reads as TGTGCCAGCAGTGACAGTACTAACTATGGCTACACCTTC. This gives the protein CASSDSTNYGYTF.

This chain connects TRBV7-3 to TRBJ2-5, with D perhaps matching TRBD2 (5 bases). CDR3 length: 15 amino acids. V lost 5 bases and J lost 1, with 14 bases in between. Germline CDR1 and CDR2: SGHTA and FQGTGA. The CDR3 is CASSQLGIIQETQYF. CDR3 DNA: TGTGCCAGCAGCCAACTAGGTATCATCCAAGAGACCCAGTACTTC.